The 20 T cell receptor beta chains below come from one sample, sequenced in a study of blood T cell repertoires in COVID-19. Here immunoSEQ multiplex PCR was the method, and the copy in TCRdb shows in-frame clones only, minus some. The table shows approximately 170,000 clones, with about four fifths occurring only once. Input material: PBMCs or T cells enriched from blood (not recorded which). These receptors were collected from a man over 45 who had recovered from COVID-19.

This chain connects TRBV7-8 to TRBJ2-5; 8 bases agree with TRBD2. Germline-derived CDR1 and CDR2 are SGHVS and FQNEAQ. This CDR3 contains 15 residues. Unmatched junction bases numbered 6, after V lost 3 bases and J lost 3 bases. The CDR3 reads CASSFSLADEETQYF. DNA of the CDR3: TGTGCCAGCAGCTTTTCACTAGCGGATGAAGAGACCCAGTACTTC.

As for this clone: The junction departs from the called germline gene at one end, perhaps through a read error. The chain links TRBV2 to TRBJ2-5; TRBD2 aligns across 13 bases. CDR1 and CDR2 (germline): SNHLY, FYNNEI. This CDR3 comprises 14 residues. The CDR3 here is CASTDGLAGALRNF. CDR3 DNA sequence: TGTGCCAGCACCGACGGACTAGCGGGGGCCTTGAGAAACTTC.

This chain links TRBV5-1 with TRBJ1-6; D may be TRBD1 (6 bases). V was trimmed by 4 bases and J by 7 bases, leaving 21 bases between them. This CDR3 contains 17 residues. The V gene's germline CDR1 is SGHRS and CDR2 YFSETQ. The CDR3 DNA reads as TGCGCCAGCAGCCCGAGGGGGTCGGGGGGACGCAATTCACCCCTCCACTTT. Its protein is CASSPRGSGGRNSPLHF.

The chain links TRBV5-6 to TRBJ2-7; no firm D call. CDR3 length: 13 residues. Germline V lookup: CDR1 SGHDT, CDR2 YYEEEE. V lost 4 bases and J lost 2, with 10 bases in between. The CDR3 DNA reads TGTGCCAGCAGCCCTGGCCCAACCTACGAGCAGTACTTC. Its protein product is CASSPGPTYEQYF.

This rearrangement joins TRBV2 to TRBJ1-5, with D possibly being TRBD1 (5 bases). This CDR3 region has 15 residues. Germline loops: CDR1 SNHLY, CDR2 FYNNEI. With 7 bases removed from V and 7 bases from J, the gap between germline ends came to 20 bases. CDR3 in DNA: TGTGCCAGCAAAAAACAGGCGTTGTTGATCCAGCCCCAGCATTTT. This gives the protein CASKKQALLIQPQHF.

The V gene is TRBV4-1, the J gene TRBJ2-2, with 13 bases lining up with TRBD2. Germline CDR1 and CDR2: MGHRA and YSYEKL. CDR3 length: 16 amino acids. V was pared by 1 base and J by 6 bases, with 2 bases of the junction left unmatched. The CDR3 sequence: CASSQVTSGRSGELFF. In DNA, the CDR3 is TGCGCCAGCAGCCAAGTGACTAGCGGGAGGTCCGGGGAGCTGTTTTTT.

This chain uses TRBV10-3 with TRBJ1-3, with D hard to call. V dropped 3 bases and J dropped 4 bases, with 13 bases sitting between them. The CDR3 has 15 amino acids. Germline CDR1 is ENHRY and CDR2 is SYGVKD. CDR3 in DNA: TGTGCCATCAGTGACCTGAGTGTGGGCGGAAACACCATATATTTT. Amino acids: CAISDLSVGGNTIYF.

The chain uses TRBV11-2 and TRBJ2-7, with 7 nucleotides matching TRBD1. The V gene end was trimmed by 5 bases and the J gene end by 3 bases; junction bases not matched to a gene: 7. CDR1 is SGHAT, CDR2 FQNNGV, per germline. The CDR3 runs 14 residues. The CDR3 DNA is TGTGCCAGCAGCATGTGGGACAGAAACTACGAGCAGTACTTC. Protein product: CASSMWDRNYEQYF.

This clone occurred a few times. V usage is TRBV5-8 and J usage is TRBJ1-6; D not resolved. With 2 bases removed from V and 10 bases from J, the gap between germline ends came to 16 bases. Germline V lookup: CDR1 SGHTS, CDR2 YDEGEE. CDR3 length: 15 residues. The CDR3 is CASSLSGSGGSPLHF. The CDR3, as DNA: TGTGCCAGCAGCTTATCGGGGTCGGGAGGGTCACCCCTCCACTTT.

This chain links TRBV6-5 with TRBJ1-2; weak D call: TRBD1 (6 bases). Per germline, CDR1 MNHEY and CDR2 SVGAGI. The CDR3 runs to 16 residues. V shed 0 bases and J shed 4 bases, with 15 bases lying between them. CDR3 sequence (DNA): TGTGCCAGCAGTTACTCGTATTCCGGACAGTTCTATGGCTACACCTTC. Translating it yields CASSYSYSGQFYGYTF.

This clone came up once. V is TRBV6-5 and J is TRBJ2-7; possibly TRBD2 for D (5 bases). Germline values: CDR1 MNHEY, CDR2 SVGAGI. The germline V and J ends were trimmed by 5 bases and 2 bases, with 13 bases remaining between them. The CDR3 is 14 residues long. The CDR3 spells CASSSGGSPYEQYF. CDR3 in DNA: TGTGCCAGCAGTAGCGGCGGTAGCCCCTACGAGCAGTACTTC.

This chain uses TRBV27 with TRBJ2-1, with D perhaps TRBD2 (5 bases). CDR3 length: 15 residues. The germline V gene has CDR1 MNHEY and CDR2 SMNVEV (reference sequence). Trimming left V 5 bases short and J 6 bases short, with 17 bases between. Written as DNA, the CDR3 is TGTGCCAGCAGTCCTCGAAGGACTGAGGGCAATGAGCAGTTCTTC. Translated: CASSPRRTEGNEQFF.

The gene calls are TRBV5-1 and TRBJ1-6; D perhaps matches TRBD1 (6 bases). CDR1 SGHRS and CDR2 YFSETQ come from the germline V gene. The CDR3 is 17 residues long. V shed 0 bases and J shed 8 bases, with 18 bases lying between them. The CDR3 loop is CASSLVVFQGTDSPLHF. In nucleotides, the CDR3 is TGCGCCAGCAGCTTGGTAGTTTTTCAGGGGACGGATTCACCCCTCCACTTT.

This chain links TRBV3-1 (or the pseudogene TRBV3-2) with TRBJ1-5; the match to TRBD1 covers 10 bases. The CDR3 has 16 amino acids. V was pared by 0 bases and J by 6 bases, with 5 bases of the junction left unmatched. The germline V gene has CDR1 LGHDT and CDR2 YNNKEL (reference sequence). The CDR3, as DNA: TGTGCCAGCAGCCAAGATACCGGACAGGGGGTTCAGCCCCAGCATTTT. It yields the protein CASSQDTGQGVQPQHF.

This clone has more than one count but fewer than ten. V is TRBV5-3 and J is TRBJ1-6; 11 bases match TRBD1. TRBV5-3 is labeled an ORF, and its function is uncertain. The CDR3 covers 19 residues. With V trimmed by 3 bases and J by 6 bases, 14 bases remained unmatched. CDR3 loop: CARSCGQGAGGRVNSPLHF. The CDR3 DNA follows: TGTGCCAGAAGCTGCGGACAGGGGGCCGGCGGTCGGGTTAATTCACCCCTCCACTTT.

This clone occurred once. V usage is TRBV11-2 and J usage is TRBJ2-7; weak D call: TRBD2 (6 bases). The V gene's germline CDR1 is SGHAT and CDR2 FQNNGV. V was shortened by 1 base and J by 3 bases, with 7 bases between the two germline ends. The CDR3 consists of 13 residues. The CDR3 loop reads CASSLVRGYEQYF. The CDR3 bases are TGTGCCAGCAGCTTAGTGCGGGGCTACGAGCAGTACTTC.

The chain links TRBV15 to TRBJ1-2, with TRBD1 as a possible D gene (6 bases). The length of the CDR3 is 14 residues. The ends were cut back, 8 bases at V and 4 bases at J, with 17 bases in the middle. Germline lookup yields CDR1 LNHNV and CDR2 YYDKDF (reference sequence). The CDR3 is CATGMTGPFYGYTF. CDR3 nucleotides: TGTGCCACCGGAATGACAGGACCGTTCTATGGCTACACCTTC.

There are a few counts of this clone. This chain joins TRBV3-1 (or the pseudogene TRBV3-2) and TRBJ2-1, with D unresolved. Trimming removed 1 base from V and 6 bases from J, with 16 bases in between. The CDR3 has 16 residues. Germline V gives CDR1 LGHDT, CDR2 YNNKEL (reference sequence). CDR3 nucleotides: TGTGCCAGCAGCCAAGTTCTCGGCCTAGTTGGCAATGAGCAGTTCTTC. It specifies CASSQVLGLVGNEQFF.

This clone has only one observation. This sequence joins TRBV3-1 (or the pseudogene TRBV3-2) and TRBJ2-4; D is ambiguous. The CDR3 runs 16 residues. Trimming took off 1 base at V and 1 base at J, with 11 bases between the two ends. Germline assignment: CDR1 LGHDT and CDR2 YNNKEL (reference sequence). This chain's CDR3 is CASSQGGVLAKNIQYF. CDR3 bases: TGTGCCAGCAGCCAAGGTGGAGTTTTGGCCAAAAACATTCAGTACTTC.

This chain connects TRBV19 to TRBJ2-3; 8 nucleotides agree with TRBD1. Germline CDR1 and CDR2: LNHDA and SQIVND (reference sequence). CDR3 length equals 14 residues. Trimming removed 6 bases from V and 1 base from J; junction bases left unmatched: 3. CDR3 nucleotide sequence: TGTGCCAGTAGGGCGGACAGGGGCACAGATACGCAGTATTTT. It codes for CASRADRGTDTQYF.